This is a list of T cell receptor beta chains from one sample in a study of molecular identifiers for immune sequencing clone quantification. TCRdb recomputed calls from the PCR reads with MiXCR, one row per CDR3 protein. The data show about 500,000 distinct CDR3 sequences, roughly 23% seen once. Sample: naive CD8+ T cells from blood, with Jurkat cell RNA spiked in. The receptor source for this set is a human donor in good health. Some libraries in this study had Jurkat cell RNA spiked in. CDR3s include the opening cysteine and the closing phenylalanine or tryptophan. Fields, in order: V gene, clone size, J gene, D gene, CDR3 protein, CDR3 DNA. A D gene is named only where the DNA matches it firmly. Part of the rows lack a size; the others show once, few, many or a class for expanded clones.

v_call: TRBV7-2
clone_size: many
j_call: TRBJ2-3
d_call: NA
cdr3_aa: CASSLGASAGNTQYF
cdr3_nt: TGTGCCAGCAGCTTAGGGGCTTCCGCCGGCAATACGCAGTATTTT

v_call: TRBV9
clone_size: NA
j_call: TRBJ2-2
d_call: TRBD2
cdr3_aa: CASSQTSGIAGELFF
cdr3_nt: TGTGCCAGCAGTCAAACTAGCGGGATAGCCGGGGAGCTGTTTTTT

v_call: TRBV20-1
clone_size: many
j_call: TRBJ2-3
d_call: NA
cdr3_aa: CSARNLWESTDTQYF
cdr3_nt: TGCAGTGCTAGGAACTTGTGGGAGAGCACAGATACGCAGTATTTT

v_call: TRBV7-9
clone_size: many
j_call: TRBJ2-3
d_call: TRBD2
cdr3_aa: CASSPREGPSTDTQYF
cdr3_nt: TGTGCCAGCAGCCCAAGGGAGGGACCAAGCACAGATACGCAGTATTTT

v_call: TRBV20-1
clone_size: NA
j_call: TRBJ2-7
d_call: NA
cdr3_aa: CSATPPDSYEQYF
cdr3_nt: TGCAGTGCTACCCCCCCTGACTCCTACGAGCAGTACTTC

v_call: TRBV12-3/TRBV12-4
clone_size: many
j_call: TRBJ1-1
d_call: NA
cdr3_aa: CASSPQGHAFF
cdr3_nt: TGTGCCAGCAGTCCCCAGGGGCACGCTTTCTTT

v_call: TRBV30
clone_size: NA
j_call: TRBJ2-7
d_call: NA
cdr3_aa: CAGRDSYEQYF
cdr3_nt: TGTGCCGGCAGGGATAGCTACGAGCAGTACTTC

v_call: TRBV7-3
clone_size: many
j_call: TRBJ2-6
d_call: TRBD2
cdr3_aa: CASSPQGIAGLGANVLTF
cdr3_nt: TGTGCCAGCAGCCCTCAGGGGATAGCGGGATTGGGGGCCAACGTCCTGACTTTC

v_call: TRBV6-2/TRBV6-3
clone_size: many
j_call: TRBJ2-3
d_call: TRBD2
cdr3_aa: CASSYSLAEGATDTQYF
cdr3_nt: TGTGCCAGCAGTTACTCACTAGCGGAGGGAGCCACAGATACGCAGTATTTT

v_call: TRBV6-5
clone_size: many
j_call: TRBJ2-7
d_call: NA
cdr3_aa: CASSYFTGYEQYF
cdr3_nt: TGTGCCAGCAGTTACTTTACAGGGTACGAGCAGTACTTC

v_call: TRBV7-9
clone_size: many
j_call: TRBJ2-1
d_call: TRBD2
cdr3_aa: CASSLAQGSGGSSSYNEQFF
cdr3_nt: TGTGCCAGCAGCTTAGCCCAAGGTAGCGGGGGCTCGAGCTCCTACAATGAGCAGTTCTTC

v_call: TRBV7-9
clone_size: NA
j_call: TRBJ1-4
d_call: NA
cdr3_aa: CASSLIFTGREKLFF
cdr3_nt: TGTGCCAGCAGCCTAATATTCACAGGTCGGGAAAAACTGTTTTTT

v_call: TRBV20-1
clone_size: few
j_call: TRBJ2-5
d_call: NA
cdr3_aa: CSARVGTSPQETQYF
cdr3_nt: TGCAGTGCTAGAGTGGGGACTTCCCCGCAAGAGACCCAGTACTTC